The 32 T cell receptor beta chains below all came from one sample that was sequenced in a study of T-cell memory formation after mild COVID-19. TCRdb called the 5' RACE reads again in MiXCR, with one record for every CDR3 protein. Seen here are roughly 130,000 distinct CDR3 sequences, 5% to 6.5% observed once, and the top ten hold approximately 2.1%. Sequenced sample: PBMCs or a T cell subset sorted from them (not recorded which). The receptors originated from an adult woman who had mild COVID-19 (a few samples of this study predate the infection). Cell type and time point are not known.

This clonotype turned up a few times. This chain connects TRBV30 to TRBJ1-5, with 8 bases fitting TRBD1. Germline V gives CDR1 GTSNPN, CDR2 SVGIG (reference sequence). The CDR3 is 14 amino acids. The J segment lost 0 bases and the V segment lost 3 bases, leaving 1 base of the junction unmatched. The CDR3 DNA follows: TGTGCCTGGAGGGGACAGGTTAGCAATCAGCCCCAGCATTTT. It translates to CAWRGQVSNQPQHF.

This clonotype was counted ten times or more. The J gene is TRBJ1-5, the V gene TRBV29-1; no clear D gene. The CDR3 runs to 13 residues. Trimming removed 8 bases at V and 0 bases at J, with 11 bases between. CDR1 SQVTM and CDR2 ANQGSEA come from the germline V gene. The CDR3 spells CSTQENSNQPQHF. The CDR3 DNA follows: TGCAGCACCCAGGAGAATAGCAATCAGCCCCAGCATTTT. The full variable domain, in which reference TRBV29-1 and TRBJ1-5 provide the parts outside the CDR3, is SAVISQKPSRDICQRGTSLTIQCQVDSQVTMMFWYRQQPGQSLTLIATANQGSEATYESGFVIDKFPISRPNLTFSTLTVSNMSPEDSSIYLCSTQENSNQPQHFGDGTRLSIL.

This clonotype was observed many times. The rearrangement uses TRBV11-2 and TRBJ2-7; 11 nucleotides align to TRBD1. This CDR3 is 16 amino acids long. CDR1 is SGHAT and CDR2 is FQNNGV in the germline V gene. V gave up 3 bases and J gave up 3 bases; unmatched junction bases: 7. The CDR3 DNA sequence: TGTGCCAGCAGCTTGCCCGGGACAGGGGGAATCTACGAGCAGTACTTC. It specifies CASSLPGTGGIYEQYF.

This chain links TRBV20-1 with TRBJ2-7, with no clear D. Germline CDR1 is DFQATT and CDR2 is SNEGSKA (reference sequence). V was clipped by 3 bases and J by 2 bases, with 8 bases between them. The length of the CDR3 is 12 residues. CDR3 coding DNA: TGCAGTGCTAGCCCCGAAACCTACGAGCAGTACTTC. Translation gives CSASPETYEQYF.

At least ten counts were recorded for this clonotype. V and J are TRBV6-5 and TRBJ2-3, with D tentatively TRBD2 (6 bases). Germline CDR1 and CDR2: MNHEY and SVGAGI. This CDR3 comprises 14 residues. Deletions cut 5 bases from V and 8 bases from J, with 17 bases between. The CDR3 region is CASSGVPQGGTQYF. CDR3 coding DNA: TGTGCCAGCAGTGGGGTCCCTCAGGGAGGTACGCAGTATTTT.

The CDR3 spells CASSLRGMGNEQFF. CDR3 coding DNA: TGTGCCAGCAGCTTGAGGGGAATGGGGAATGAGCAGTTCTTC. The V call is TRBV12-3 or TRBV12-4, the J call TRBJ2-1; D assignment may be TRBD1 or TRBD2 (5 bases each). This CDR3 is 14 amino acids long. Trimming pared 6 bases from V and 7 bases from J, leaving 16 bases between.

The sample holds many counts of this clonotype. This chain uses TRBV12-3 or TRBV12-4 with TRBJ2-5, with D uncertain. The length of the CDR3 is 14 residues. Trimming took 1 base from V and 1 from J, leaving 7 bases between them. CDR3 in amino acids: CASSLGHLQETQYF. The CDR3 region has the DNA TGTGCCAGCAGTTTAGGGCATCTCCAAGAGACCCAGTACTTC.

The V call is TRBV7-2, the J call TRBJ1-1; D possibly corresponds to TRBD1 (5 bases). Germline-derived CDR1 and CDR2 are SGHTA and FQGNSA. The germline V and J ends were trimmed by 5 bases and 2 bases, with 15 bases remaining between them. The CDR3 has 15 residues. CDR3 in DNA: TGTGCCAGCAGCCCACCCTCGGGGGTTAACACTGAAGCTTTCTTT. It is translated as CASSPPSGVNTEAFF. The full variable domain, rest sourced from reference TRBV7-2 and TRBJ1-1, is GAGVSQSPSNKVTEKGKDVELRCDPISGHTALYWYRQSLGQGLEFLIYFQGNSAPDKSGLPSDRFSAERTGGSVSTLTIQRTQQEDSAVYLCASSPPSGVNTEAFFGQGTRLTVV.

A few counts support this clonotype. The rearrangement uses TRBV6-5 and TRBJ2-6; D gene ambiguous. This CDR3 has 15 amino acids. The V gene lost 7 bases and the J gene lost 0 bases, with 10 bases spanning the gap. Germline assignment: CDR1 MNHEY and CDR2 SVGAGI. Here the CDR3 DNA reads TGTGCCAGCACCCCGGCGAGCTCTGGGGCCAACGTCCTGACTTTC. This translates into CASTPASSGANVLTF.

This clonotype turned up a few times. The chain carries TRBV7-2 and TRBJ2-1; 14 positions match TRBD2. Unmatched junction bases numbered 2, after V lost 3 bases and J lost 4 bases. The CDR3 extends over 16 amino acids. Germline lookup yields CDR1 SGHTA and CDR2 FQGNSA. The CDR3 is CASSFRLAGGYNEQFF. The CDR3 DNA is TGTGCCAGCAGCTTTCGACTAGCGGGAGGGTACAATGAGCAGTTCTTC.

This clonotype was seen only a few times. This CDR3 is CASSGGGNHGTYNEQFF. CDR3 in DNA: TGTGCCAGCAGCGGAGGCGGGAACCACGGGACCTACAATGAGCAGTTCTTC. V and J are TRBV9 and TRBJ2-1, with TRBD2 as a possible D gene (6 bases). Germline CDR1 SGDLS, CDR2 YYNGEE. V shed 3 bases and J shed 2 bases, with 18 bases lying between them. The CDR3 is 17 residues long.

In its sample, this clonotype was seen many times. This rearrangement joins TRBV5-1 to TRBJ2-5, with 9 nucleotides matching TRBD1. Germline V gene data show CDR1 as SGHRS and CDR2 as YFSETQ. V shed 0 bases and J 5 bases; nucleotides not matched to a gene: 8. The CDR3 is 16 amino acids. CDR3 DNA: TGCGCCAGCAGCTTGGTAACCGGCGGACAGGGGGAGACCCAGTACTTC. Translation: CASSLVTGGQGETQYF.

The V call is TRBV6-6, the J call TRBJ2-5, with a possible D match to TRBD2 (5 bases). The CDR3 sequence is 13 residues long. The V and J ends lost 6 bases and 3 bases respectively, with 11 bases between them. The germline CDR1 and CDR2 sequences are MNHNY and SVGAGI (reference sequence). The CDR3 nucleotides read TGTGCCAGCAGACCCCCGGGAAAAGAGACCCAGTACTTC. Translating gives CASRPPGKETQYF.

The chain uses TRBV3-1 and TRBJ1-2; no definite D call. Per germline, CDR1 LGHDT and CDR2 YNNKEL (reference sequence). Trimming stripped 0 bases from V and 1 base from J, with 15 bases between. The CDR3 loop spans 17 amino acids. DNA of the CDR3: TGTGCCAGCAGCCAAGATTTACAATCGGGTGGTAACTATGGCTACACCTTC. Amino acid sequence: CASSQDLQSGGNYGYTF.

The sample holds a few counts of this clonotype. The chain employs TRBV6-5 and TRBJ2-3, with D hard to call. The CDR3 sequence is 16 residues long. Trimming removed 5 bases at V and 2 bases at J, with 17 bases between. CDR1 and CDR2 (germline): MNHEY, SVGAGI. In nucleotides, the CDR3 is TGTGCCAGCAGTCCTTTGCCGAGGACCCACACAGATACGCAGTATTTT. This sequence encodes CASSPLPRTHTDTQYF.

The sample holds many counts of this clonotype. This chain links TRBV7-2 with TRBJ2-1; 9 nucleotides align to TRBD2. The length of the CDR3 is 16 residues. CDR1 is SGHTA and CDR2 is FQGNSA in the germline V gene. Trimming took 0 bases from V and 10 from J; bases not matched to a gene: 10. The CDR3 nucleotides read TGTGCCAGCAGCTTAGCCGGGACTAGCATGTTAGACGAGCAGTTCTTC. The encoded protein is CASSLAGTSMLDEQFF.

The rearrangement uses TRBV12-3 or TRBV12-4 and TRBJ2-7, with D possibly called TRBD1 or TRBD2 (5 bases each). V was cut by 7 bases and J by 2 bases, with 18 bases left in between. This CDR3 contains 15 residues. CDR3 loop: CASTTMGTAPYEQYF. The CDR3 nucleotides read TGTGCCAGCACGACGATGGGGACGGCACCCTACGAGCAGTACTTC.

Many counts were recorded for this clonotype. The chain has TRBV7-9 and TRBJ2-5; no reliable D call. CDR3 length: 12 amino acids. V lost 4 bases, J lost 5 bases, and 8 bases lay in between. The germline gives CDR1 SEHNR, CDR2 FQNEAQ (reference sequence). This CDR3 reads CASSSDVETQYF. CDR3 DNA sequence: TGTGCCAGCAGCTCCGACGTGGAGACCCAGTACTTC.

This clonotype was picked up a small number of times. The germline gene is not matched at one end of the junction; a read error may be the cause. The V call is TRBV7-8, the J call TRBJ2-1; D is uncertain. The CDR3 is 12 amino acids. Germline CDR1 and CDR2: SGHVS and FQNEAQ. The DNA of the CDR3 is TGTGCCAGCAGCTTCGCGTACACTGAGCAGTTCTTC. Its protein is CASSFAYTEQFF.

This clonotype has ten or more counts. The chain has TRBV11-2 and TRBJ1-4; 9 nucleotides line up with TRBD1. After removal of 5 bases from V and 6 bases from J, the junction contained 1 base not matched to a gene. CDR1 SGHAT and CDR2 FQNNGV come from the germline V gene. The CDR3 covers 13 residues. The CDR3 reads CASSRDRDEKLFF. CDR3 coding DNA: TGTGCCAGCAGCCGGGACAGGGATGAAAAACTGTTTTTT.

This clonotype has a handful of counts. This chain uses TRBV7-9 with TRBJ2-7; tentative D call: TRBD2 (7 bases). V was shortened by 5 bases and J by 6 bases, with 17 bases between the two germline ends. Germline CDR1 is SEHNR and CDR2 is FQNEAQ (reference sequence). The CDR3 contains 14 residues. CDR3 region: CASSLGGAVIEQYF. The CDR3 bases are TGTGCCAGCAGCCTGGGGGGGGCGGTAATCGAGCAGTACTTC.

This clonotype was counted only a few times. The gene calls are TRBV15 and TRBJ2-4; 10 nucleotides align to TRBD1. In germline, CDR1 is LNHNV, CDR2 YYDKDF (reference sequence). The V segment lost 3 bases and the J segment 3 bases; nucleotides outside the gene matches: 5. The length of the CDR3 is 16 residues. CDR3 sequence reads: CATSRGQGSGKNIQYF. In DNA, the CDR3 is TGTGCCACCAGCAGGGGACAGGGGTCTGGCAAAAACATTCAGTACTTC.

This chain joins TRBV24-1 and TRBJ2-7, with 8 bases lining up with TRBD1. V dropped 3 bases and J dropped 2; count of bases not matched to a gene: 8. This CDR3 has 16 amino acids. Germline V lookup: CDR1 KGHDR, CDR2 SFDVKD. The CDR3 loop is CATSDKAGTGTYEQYF. As DNA, the CDR3 is TGTGCCACCAGTGATAAGGCCGGGACAGGCACCTACGAGCAGTACTTC.

This clonotype was seen a handful of times. The rearrangement joins TRBV24-1 to TRBJ2-1, with a weak D call TRBD2 (5 bases). CDR1 is KGHDR, CDR2 SFDVKD, per germline. V gave up 4 bases and J gave up 5 bases, with 14 bases separating them. The CDR3 sequence is 15 residues long. The CDR3 reads CATSDPGLGNNEQFF. In DNA form, the CDR3 reads TGTGCCACCAGTGACCCTGGACTGGGGAACAATGAGCAGTTCTTC.

In its sample, this clonotype was seen many times. The J gene is TRBJ2-7, the V gene TRBV10-3, with 9 bases identical to TRBD1. CDR1 and CDR2 (germline): ENHRY, SYGVKD. The CDR3 runs to 13 residues. V lost 6 bases and J lost 3; bases outside the gene matches: 3. The CDR3 coding sequence is TGTGCCATCAGCCGGGACAGGGTCTACGAGCAGTACTTC. Protein: CAISRDRVYEQYF.

In this sample, this clonotype turned up a few times. V and J are TRBV7-8 and TRBJ2-7; possibly TRBD2 for D (5 bases). CDR1 is SGHVS and CDR2 is FQNEAQ in the germline V gene. Trimming removed 5 bases at V and 2 bases at J, with 13 bases between. This CDR3 has 14 residues. The CDR3 bases are TGTGCCAGCAGCCGAGAGGGTGGCCCCTACGAGCAGTACTTC. This codes for CASSREGGPYEQYF.

This clonotype was seen more than once but under ten times. The chain combines TRBV11-3 with TRBJ2-7, with a tentative D call TRBD2 (6 bases). Germline-derived CDR1 and CDR2 are SGHNT and YENEEA. The CDR3 length is 15 residues. V was shortened by 0 bases and J by 2 bases, with 11 bases between the two germline ends. The CDR3 bases are TGTGCCAGCAGCTTAGAGATTAGCGGAACCTACGAGCAGTACTTC. Protein product: CASSLEISGTYEQYF.

The chain employs TRBV7-9 and TRBJ2-1; 8 positions agree with TRBD1. J lost 3 bases, V lost 5 bases, and 6 bases had no gene match. Germline V gives CDR1 SEHNR, CDR2 FQNEAQ (reference sequence). The CDR3 contains 15 residues. CDR3 region: CASSGTGTGYNEQFF. The CDR3 bases are TGTGCCAGCAGCGGGACCGGGACAGGCTACAATGAGCAGTTCTTC.

In its sample, this clonotype was seen many times. The rearrangement uses TRBV15 and TRBJ2-3, with D perhaps matching TRBD2 (6 bases). Trimming left V 2 bases short and J 2 bases short, with 14 bases between. The CDR3 totals 16 residues. The germline gives CDR1 LNHNV, CDR2 YYDKDF (reference sequence). For the CDR3, the DNA is TGTGCCACCAGCAGACCCTTTAGCGGCTCCACAGATACGCAGTATTTT. Protein sequence: CATSRPFSGSTDTQYF.

This clonotype came up many times. The chain couples TRBV12-3 or TRBV12-4 to TRBJ2-3, with D possibly called TRBD1 or TRBD2 (5 bases each). V lost 5 bases, J lost 7 bases, and 16 bases lay in between. The CDR3 is made up of 14 amino acids. The CDR3 DNA follows: TGTGCCAGCAGTGGGACCTTTGCCTACAATACGCAGTATTTT. Protein product: CASSGTFAYNTQYF.

This clonotype was seen a few times. V gene TRBV5-5 combines with J gene TRBJ1-1; 7 bases map to TRBD1. The CDR3 is 15 amino acids. Germline CDR1 and CDR2: SGHKS and YYEKEE (reference sequence). V shed 9 bases and J 4 bases; nucleotides not matched to a gene: 15. CDR3 loop: CATAGNRGSGTEAFF. CDR3 sequence (DNA): TGTGCCACCGCTGGTAACAGGGGAAGTGGCACTGAAGCTTTCTTT.

This clonotype was detected a few times. This chain joins TRBV29-1 and TRBJ2-3; 7 nucleotides match TRBD1. With V trimmed by 6 bases and J by 5 bases, 11 bases remained unmatched. Germline V CDR1 and CDR2: SQVTM, ANQGSEA. This CDR3 contains 14 residues. The CDR3 sequence: CSVHQKGAKDTQYF. CDR3 bases: TGCAGCGTCCATCAGAAGGGGGCGAAAGATACGCAGTATTTT.